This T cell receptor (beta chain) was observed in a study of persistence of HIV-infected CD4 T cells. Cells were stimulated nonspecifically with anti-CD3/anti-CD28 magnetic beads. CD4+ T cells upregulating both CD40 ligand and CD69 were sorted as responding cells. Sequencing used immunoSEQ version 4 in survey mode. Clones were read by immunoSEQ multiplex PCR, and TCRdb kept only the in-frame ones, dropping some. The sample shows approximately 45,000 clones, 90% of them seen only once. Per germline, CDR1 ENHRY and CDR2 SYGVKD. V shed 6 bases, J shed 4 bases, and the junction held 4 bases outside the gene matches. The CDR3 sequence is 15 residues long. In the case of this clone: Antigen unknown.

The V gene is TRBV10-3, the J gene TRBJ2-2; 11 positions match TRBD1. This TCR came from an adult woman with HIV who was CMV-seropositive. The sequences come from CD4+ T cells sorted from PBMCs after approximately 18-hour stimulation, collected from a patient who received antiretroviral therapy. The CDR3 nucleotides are TGTGCCATCAGCCCGGGACAGGGGGGCACCGGGGAGCTGTTTTTT. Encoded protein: CAISPGQGGTGELFF.